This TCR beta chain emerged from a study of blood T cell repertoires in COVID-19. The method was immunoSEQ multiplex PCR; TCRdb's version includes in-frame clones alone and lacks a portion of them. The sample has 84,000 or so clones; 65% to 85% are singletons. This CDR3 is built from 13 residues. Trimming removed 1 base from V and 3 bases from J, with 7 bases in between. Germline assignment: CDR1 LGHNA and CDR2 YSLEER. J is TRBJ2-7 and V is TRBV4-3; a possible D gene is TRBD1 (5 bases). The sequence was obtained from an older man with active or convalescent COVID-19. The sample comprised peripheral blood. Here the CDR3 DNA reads TGCGCCAGCAGCCAAGTCCAGGGCTACGAGCAGTACTTC. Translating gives CASSQVQGYEQYF.